This T cell receptor (beta chain) was obtained from a study of PD-L1 blockade in urothelial cancer (dated by TCRdb to 2017 to 2019). Broadly, across the study: All patients started therapy around 2014 and received atezolizumab 1,200 mg intravenously every 3 weeks. Over 28 patients had pretreatment blood TCR-seq, some 24 had at least one posttreatment blood collection, and some 24 had tumor TCR-seq. About 90% of the roughly 29 patients were identified as males with urothelial cancer of bladder origin, and a prior smoking history was reported by 18 of 29 patients. The study, an exploratory multi-omic analysis, examined somatic, immune and clinical correlates of response to PD-L1 blockade with atezolizumab in urothelial cancer. Pretreatment tumor samples, along with matched peripheral blood collected serially before and after atezolizumab treatment, underwent TCR sequencing. Durable clinical benefit was defined as a progression-free survival longer than 6 months, and TCR features were additionally tested against progression-free survival and overall survival. Blood samples were analyzed 3 weeks after the start of treatment (second dose) and 6 weeks after the start of treatment. Durable clinical benefit was achieved by nine patients and was not achieved by 20 patients. A median of 141,255 T cells and approximately 86,000 unique TCRs was obtained from blood samples, and a median clonality of approximately 0.08 was observed. An ECOG performance status of 0 or 1 was recorded for the patients, and 0 to 3 prior chemotherapy regimens had been received by the patients. In the same patients, pretreatment tumors underwent whole exome sequencing and RNA sequencing in addition to TCR sequencing.

The cysteine opens and the phenylalanine closes a CDR3 of 19 amino acids. Here the CDR3 DNA is all that survives: 57 bases in frame from base 1. V loses 1 base of germline sequence and J loses 8 bases, and the interval between the two ends is 29 bases. Based on the germline V gene, the CDR1 and CDR2 sequences are MDHEN and SYDVKM. A cohort of about 30 patients with locally advanced or metastatic urothelial carcinoma, treated at Memorial Sloan Kettering on a trial protocol, was included. Peripheral blood mononuclear cells were collected from each patient pretreatment and during treatment, giving between 1 and 8 total time points per patient. The Qiagen DNeasy Blood extraction kit was used to purify genomic DNA from total PBMCs and tumor samples. PBMCs were collected pretreatment and during treatment and were isolated and stored as previously described. The full study reports these points: Improved progression-free and overall survival was associated with having pretreatment peripheral blood TCR clonality below the median. Because the sample size was small (n = 29) and many of the analyses were exploratory, the results are meant to be hypothesis-generating. At 3 weeks after the start of treatment, tumor-associated TCR clones in peripheral blood had expanded more in patients with durable benefit (n ≈ 24, p = 0.022).

To estimate absolute template abundance from read counts, synthetic TCR analog templates were spiked into each PCR. The immunoSEQ assay used bias-controlled V and J gene primers to amplify TCRbeta CDR3 regions from genomic DNA. Rearranged TCRbeta segments were sequenced at approximately 20X coverage. On the authors' methods: Clustering was used to correct sequencing errors, and CDR3s were annotated against IMGT to assign V, D and J genes. Downstream analyses used only productive TCRbeta rearrangements, leaving out any out-of-frame or stop-codon sequences. Clonality was computed as one minus Shannon entropy normalized by the log of the number of unique productive sequences. Clones differing between time points or between blood and tumor were identified by Fisher's exact test with Benjamini-Hochberg correction at adjusted p below 0.01. Here the immuneACCESS table is served through TCRdb, limited to in-frame sequences with V and J called. Missing clones are a known gap in these copies; in checked studies unresolved V genes cover under half, and the rest lacks a known reason. The V and J calls and clone size are taken from that table; D and trimming were inferred from the DNA. Here the sample has about 52,000 clones; approximately 80% occur a single time. The ten largest clones capture roughly 5% of the sample.

As regards this clone: Which antigen it targets is not known. No much larger clone exists at a distance of one base, and base qualities are not known.

This chain is built from TRBV28 and TRBJ1-2, with a tentative D gene TRBD1 over 6 matching bases. Sample: PBMCs, taken around atezolizumab (anti-PD-L1) treatment. This TCR was recovered from a man aged 40-50 years with urothelial cancer. CDR3 region: CASSLYFNRAFGLRGGYTF. Read as DNA, the sequence is TGTGCCAGCAGTTTATATTTTAACAGGGCATTCGGTTTAAGGGGGGGCTACACCTTC.